Below, one TCR beta chain is given with its context. Its antigen is as yet unknown. Using immunoSEQ multiplex PCR, the repertoire was profiled, and TCRdb retains in-frame clones only, with some absent. The data contain about 120,000 clones, about 88% of them singletons. The CDR3 has 14 residues. The germline V gene has CDR1 LGHDT and CDR2 YNNKEL (reference sequence). V lost 0 bases, J lost 4 bases, and 1 base stayed unmatched. This record belongs to a study of T cell responses to AZD1222 COVID-19 vaccine. Findings of the study overall: The breadth and depth of Spike-specific TCRs increased once two AZD1222 doses had been given.

The sample consisted of peripheral blood, taken on day 0 of AZD1222 vaccination. The V call is TRBV3-1 (or the pseudogene TRBV3-2), the J call TRBJ1-1; 8 nucleotides match TRBD1. This TCR came from an adult in good health. The CDR3 DNA reads TGTGCCAGCAGCCAAGATGGGACAGGCACTGAAGCTTTCTTT. It encodes CASSQDGTGTEAFF.